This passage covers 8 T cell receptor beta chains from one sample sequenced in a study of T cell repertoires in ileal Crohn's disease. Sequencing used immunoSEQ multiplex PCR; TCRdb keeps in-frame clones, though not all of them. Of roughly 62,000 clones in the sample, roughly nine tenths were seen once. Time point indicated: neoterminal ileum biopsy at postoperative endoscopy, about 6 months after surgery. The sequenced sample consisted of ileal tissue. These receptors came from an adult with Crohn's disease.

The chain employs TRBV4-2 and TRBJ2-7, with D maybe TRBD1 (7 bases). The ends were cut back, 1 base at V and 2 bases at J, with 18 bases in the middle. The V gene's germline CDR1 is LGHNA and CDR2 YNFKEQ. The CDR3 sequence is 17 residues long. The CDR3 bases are TGTGCCAGCAGCCAAGTGGCGGCCCGCGGGACAGCCTACGAGCAGTACTTC. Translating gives CASSQVAARGTAYEQYF.

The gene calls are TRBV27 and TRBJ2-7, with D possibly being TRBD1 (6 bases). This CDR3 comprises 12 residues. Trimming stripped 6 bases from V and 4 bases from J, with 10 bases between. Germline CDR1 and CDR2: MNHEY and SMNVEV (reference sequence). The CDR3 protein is CASRDSYYEQYF. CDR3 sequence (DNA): TGTGCCAGCAGGGACAGCTATTACGAGCAGTACTTC.

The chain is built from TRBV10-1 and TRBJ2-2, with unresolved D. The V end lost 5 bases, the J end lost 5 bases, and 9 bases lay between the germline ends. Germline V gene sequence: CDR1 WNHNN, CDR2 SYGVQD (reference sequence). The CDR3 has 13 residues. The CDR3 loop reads CASSNKLTGELFF. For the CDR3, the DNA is TGCGCCAGCAGTAACAAGTTGACCGGGGAGCTGTTTTTT.

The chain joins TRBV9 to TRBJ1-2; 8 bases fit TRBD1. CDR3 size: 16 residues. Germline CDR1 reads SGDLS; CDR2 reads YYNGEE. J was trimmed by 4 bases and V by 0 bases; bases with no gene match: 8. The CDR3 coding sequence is TGTGCCAGCAGCGTAGACCCAGGGGGCGTCGGCTATGGCTACACCTTC. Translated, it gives CASSVDPGGVGYGYTF.

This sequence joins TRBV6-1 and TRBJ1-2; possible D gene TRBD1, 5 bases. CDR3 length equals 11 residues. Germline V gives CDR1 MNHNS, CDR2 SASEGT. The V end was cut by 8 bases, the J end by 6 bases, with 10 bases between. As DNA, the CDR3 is TGTGCCAGCTCCTGGGGGGATGGCTACACCTTC. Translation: CASSWGDGYTF.

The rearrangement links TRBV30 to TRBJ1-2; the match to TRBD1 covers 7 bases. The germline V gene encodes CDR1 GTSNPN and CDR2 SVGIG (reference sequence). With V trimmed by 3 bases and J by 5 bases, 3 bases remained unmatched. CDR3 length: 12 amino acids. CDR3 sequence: CAWRGTVYGYTF. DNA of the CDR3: TGTGCCTGGAGGGGGACAGTGTATGGCTACACCTTC.

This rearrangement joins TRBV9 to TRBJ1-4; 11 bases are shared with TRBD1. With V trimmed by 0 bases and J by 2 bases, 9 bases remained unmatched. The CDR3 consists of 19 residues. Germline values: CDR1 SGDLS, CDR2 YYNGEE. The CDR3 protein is CASSVGGRDRGATNEKLFF. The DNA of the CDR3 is TGTGCCAGCAGCGTAGGAGGTAGGGACAGGGGGGCGACTAATGAAAAACTGTTTTTT.

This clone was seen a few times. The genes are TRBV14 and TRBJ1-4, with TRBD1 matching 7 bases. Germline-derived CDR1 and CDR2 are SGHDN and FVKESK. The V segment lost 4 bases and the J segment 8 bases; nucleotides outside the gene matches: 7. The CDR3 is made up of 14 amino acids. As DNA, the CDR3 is TGTGCCAGCAGCCGAGCACAGGGGTGGGAAAAACTGTTTTTT. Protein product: CASSRAQGWEKLFF.